The source of this T cell receptor beta chain is a study of blood T cells in healthy people across ages. The second PCR ran roughly 7 to 11 cycles with a sample-barcoded 5' primer and J-beta primers. A single record per CDR3 protein comes from TCRdb applying MiXCR to the 5' RACE reads. The repertoire holds about 1.7 million distinct CDR3 sequences, with 28% as singletons. This clonotype was observed a handful of times. The CDR3 is 12 amino acids. The V and J ends lost 4 bases and 8 bases respectively, with 10 bases between them. CDR1 SGDLS and CDR2 YYNGEE come from the germline V gene. This clonotype was obtained from a woman aged 25 to 39 in good health. This chain links TRBV9 with TRBJ2-1; unclear D gene. Sequencing was done on a sample of blood. The CDR3 loop is CASSYLFDEQFF. DNA of the CDR3: TGTGCCAGCAGCTACCTATTTGATGAGCAGTTCTTC.